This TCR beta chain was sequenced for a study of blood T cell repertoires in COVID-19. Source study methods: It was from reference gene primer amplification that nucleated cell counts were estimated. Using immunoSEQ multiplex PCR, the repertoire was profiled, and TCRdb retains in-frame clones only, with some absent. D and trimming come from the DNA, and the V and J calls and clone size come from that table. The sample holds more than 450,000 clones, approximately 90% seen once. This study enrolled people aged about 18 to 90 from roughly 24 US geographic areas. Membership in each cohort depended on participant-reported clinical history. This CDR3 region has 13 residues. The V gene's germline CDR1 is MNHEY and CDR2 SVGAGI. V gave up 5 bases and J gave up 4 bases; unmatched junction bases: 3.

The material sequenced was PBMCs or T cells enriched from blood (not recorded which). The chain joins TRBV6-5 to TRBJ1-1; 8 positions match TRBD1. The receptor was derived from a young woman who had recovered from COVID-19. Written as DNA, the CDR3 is TGTGCCAGCAGTCCCGGGACAGGCACTGAAGCTTTCTTT. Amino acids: CASSPGTGTEAFF.